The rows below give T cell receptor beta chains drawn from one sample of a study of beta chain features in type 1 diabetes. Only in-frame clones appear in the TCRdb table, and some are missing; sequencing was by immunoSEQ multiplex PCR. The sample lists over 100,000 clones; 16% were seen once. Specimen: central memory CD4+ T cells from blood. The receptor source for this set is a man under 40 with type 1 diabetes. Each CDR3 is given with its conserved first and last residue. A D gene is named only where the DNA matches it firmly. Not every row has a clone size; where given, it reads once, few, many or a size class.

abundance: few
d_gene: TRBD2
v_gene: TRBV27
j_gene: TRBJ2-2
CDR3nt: TGTGCCAGCAGTTTTACCGTATTAGCGGGCACCGGGGAGCTGTTTTTT
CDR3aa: CASSFTVLAGTGELFF

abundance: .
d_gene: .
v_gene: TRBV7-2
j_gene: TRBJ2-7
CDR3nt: TGTGCCAGCAGCATACATTACGAGCAGTACTTC
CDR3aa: CASSIHYEQYF

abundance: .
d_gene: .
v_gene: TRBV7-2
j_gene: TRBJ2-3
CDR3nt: TGTGCCAGCAGCCGCCCCGCCGGGGGCTCATCCACAGATACGCAGTATTTT
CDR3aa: CASSRPAGGSSTDTQYF

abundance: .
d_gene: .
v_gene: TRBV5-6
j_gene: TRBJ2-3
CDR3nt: TGTGCCAGCAGAATAGGGGACGGACGCACAGATACGCAGTATTTT
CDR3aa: CASRIGDGRTDTQYF

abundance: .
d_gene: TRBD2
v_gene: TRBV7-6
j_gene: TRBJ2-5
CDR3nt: TGTGCCAGCAGCGCGTGGACTAGCGGGGGGTTGGAGACCCAGTACTTC
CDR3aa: CASSAWTSGGLETQYF

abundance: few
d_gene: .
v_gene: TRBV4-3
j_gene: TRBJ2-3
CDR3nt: TGCGCCAGCAGCCAAGATACTCCCAGGGCGGGCACAGATACGCAGTATTTT
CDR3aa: CASSQDTPRAGTDTQYF

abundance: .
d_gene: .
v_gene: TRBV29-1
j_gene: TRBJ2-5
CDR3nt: TGCAGCGCCCTCAACGAGGGGGAGACCCAGTACTTC
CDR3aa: CSALNEGETQYF

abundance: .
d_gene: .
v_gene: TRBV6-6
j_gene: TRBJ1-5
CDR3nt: TGTGCCAGCACCCATGAAGCAGGGATAACCGATCAGCCCCAGCATTTT
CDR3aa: CASTHEAGITDQPQHF

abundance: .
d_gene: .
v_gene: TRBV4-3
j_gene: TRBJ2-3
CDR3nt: TGCGCCAGCAGCCAAGATAGCAAGCCTAGAGGGTTTGATACGCAGTATTTT
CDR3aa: CASSQDSKPRGFDTQYF

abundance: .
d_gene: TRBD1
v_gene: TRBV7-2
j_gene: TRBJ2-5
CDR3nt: TGTGCCAGCAGCTTAGCGGCAGGGGGCTATGAGACCCAGTACTTC
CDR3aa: CASSLAAGGYETQYF

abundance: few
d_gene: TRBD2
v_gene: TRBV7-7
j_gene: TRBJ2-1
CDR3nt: TGTGCTAGCAGCTTAGGGACTAGCGGGGGCCACAATGAGCAGTTCTTC
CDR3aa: CASSLGTSGGHNEQFF

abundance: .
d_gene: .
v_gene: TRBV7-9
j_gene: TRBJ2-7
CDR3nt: TGTGCCAGCAGCTTAATATCAGGCGGGGGCCGCTCCTACGAGCAGTACTTC
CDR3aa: CASSLISGGGRSYEQYF

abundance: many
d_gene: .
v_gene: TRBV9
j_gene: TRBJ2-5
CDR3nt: TGTGCCAGCAGCGTAGAGGGCCCCGAGGCCCAGTACTTC
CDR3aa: CASSVEGPEAQYF

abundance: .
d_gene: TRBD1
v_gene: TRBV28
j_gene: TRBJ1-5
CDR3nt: TGTGCCAGCAGTACCTACAGGGGAGGAGATCAGCCCCAGCATTTT
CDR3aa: CASSTYRGGDQPQHF

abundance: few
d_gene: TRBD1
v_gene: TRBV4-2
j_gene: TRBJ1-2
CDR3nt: TGTGCCAGCAGCCCCCCCACAGGGGACTATGGCTACACCTTC
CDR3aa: CASSPPTGDYGYTF

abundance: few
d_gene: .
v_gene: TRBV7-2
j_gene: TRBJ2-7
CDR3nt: TGTGCCAGCAGTCAGGGGTTTTCTTCGTCCTACGAGCAGTACTTC
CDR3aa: CASSQGFSSSYEQYF

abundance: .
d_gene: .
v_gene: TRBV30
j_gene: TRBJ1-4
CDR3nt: TGTGCCTGCCCCGGACAGACGAATGAAAAACTGTTTTTT
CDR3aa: CACPGQTNEKLFF

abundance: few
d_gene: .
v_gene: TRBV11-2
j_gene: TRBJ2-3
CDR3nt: TGTGCCACCACCGCCGCCGGGATCCTCACAGATACGCAGTATTTT
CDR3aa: CATTAAGILTDTQYF

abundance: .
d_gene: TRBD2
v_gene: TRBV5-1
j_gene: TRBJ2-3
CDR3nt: TGCGCCAGCAGTTATAGCGGGGGAAAAGATACGCAGTATTTT
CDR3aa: CASSYSGGKDTQYF

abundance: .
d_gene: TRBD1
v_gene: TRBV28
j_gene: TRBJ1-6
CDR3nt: TGTGCCAGCAGTCCCGTGACAGGGCTCAATTCACCCCTCCACTTT
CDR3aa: CASSPVTGLNSPLHF

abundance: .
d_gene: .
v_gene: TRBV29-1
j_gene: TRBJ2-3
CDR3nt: TGCAGCGTTGGACAGCCACTCACAGATACGCAGTATTTT
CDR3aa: CSVGQPLTDTQYF

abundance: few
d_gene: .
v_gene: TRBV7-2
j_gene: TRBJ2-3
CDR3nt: TGTGCCAGCAGCTTGTTATTACCGGCAGATACGCAGTATTTT
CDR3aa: CASSLLLPADTQYF

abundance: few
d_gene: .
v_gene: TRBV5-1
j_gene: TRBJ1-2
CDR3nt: TGCGCCAGCACAACAGCCCAAGCCTCTAACTATGGCTACACCTTC
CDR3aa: CASTTAQASNYGYTF

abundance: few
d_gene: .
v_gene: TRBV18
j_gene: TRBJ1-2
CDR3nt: TGTGCCAGCTCGGACCCTAACTATGGCTACACCTTC
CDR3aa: CASSDPNYGYTF

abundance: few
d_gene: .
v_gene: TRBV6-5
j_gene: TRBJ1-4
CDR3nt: TGTGCCAGCACTTACTTAGGAGCAACTAATGAAAAACTGTTTTTT
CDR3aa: CASTYLGATNEKLFF

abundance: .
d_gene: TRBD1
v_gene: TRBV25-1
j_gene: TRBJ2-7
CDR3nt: TGTGCCAGCAGTCCCCTGGGACAGGGGGCGAGCGAGCAGTACTTC
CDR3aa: CASSPLGQGASEQYF

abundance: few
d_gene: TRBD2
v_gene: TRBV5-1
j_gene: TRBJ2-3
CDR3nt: TGCGCCAGCAGCTTGGGGCCTAGCGGGGATAAAGATACGCAGTATTTT
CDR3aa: CASSLGPSGDKDTQYF

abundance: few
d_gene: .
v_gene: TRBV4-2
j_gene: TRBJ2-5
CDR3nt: TGTGCCAGCAGCCCCGACAGGTGGGAGACCCAGTACTTC
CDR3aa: CASSPDRWETQYF

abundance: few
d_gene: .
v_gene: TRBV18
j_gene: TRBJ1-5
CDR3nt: TGTGCCAGCTCAGCCGCCGACAGGACAAATCAGCCCCAGCATTTT
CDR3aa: CASSAADRTNQPQHF

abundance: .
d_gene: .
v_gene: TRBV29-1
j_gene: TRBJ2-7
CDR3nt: TGCAGCGGCGTCGAGCAGTACTTC
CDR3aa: CSGVEQYF

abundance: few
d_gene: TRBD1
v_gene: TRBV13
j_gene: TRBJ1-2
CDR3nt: TGTGCCAGCAGCACACGGACAGGGGGCGGCTACACCTTC
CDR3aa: CASSTRTGGGYTF

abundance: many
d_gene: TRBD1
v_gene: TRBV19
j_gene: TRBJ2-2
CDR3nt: TGTGCCAGCCGTCAGCCCGACAGGGGGTACACCGGGGAGCTGTTTTTT
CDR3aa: CASRQPDRGYTGELFF

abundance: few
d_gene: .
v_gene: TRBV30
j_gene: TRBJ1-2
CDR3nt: TGTGCCTGGAGCCCTACCGAGGAATATGGCTACACCTTC
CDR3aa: CAWSPTEEYGYTF

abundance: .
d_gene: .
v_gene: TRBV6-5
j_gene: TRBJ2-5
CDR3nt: TGTGCCAGCAGTTACTCGACTGAACAAGAGACCCAGTACTTC
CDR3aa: CASSYSTEQETQYF

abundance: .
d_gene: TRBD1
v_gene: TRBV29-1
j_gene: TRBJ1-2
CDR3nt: TGCAGCGTGCTGACAGGGGGCTATGGCTACACCTTC
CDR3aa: CSVLTGGYGYTF

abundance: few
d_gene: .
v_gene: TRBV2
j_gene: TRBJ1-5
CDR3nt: TGTGCCAGCAGTGAAAACCAGGGCAGTCAGCCCCAGCATTTT
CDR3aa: CASSENQGSQPQHF

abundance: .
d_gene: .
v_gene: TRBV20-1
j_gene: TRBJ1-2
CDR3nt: TGCAGTGCTATCCAGGACTATGGCTACACCTTC
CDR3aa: CSAIQDYGYTF

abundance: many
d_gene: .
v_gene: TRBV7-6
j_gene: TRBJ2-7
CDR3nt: TGTGCCAGCAGCCACCTTTGGAGCTCCTACGAGCAGTACTTC
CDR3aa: CASSHLWSSYEQYF

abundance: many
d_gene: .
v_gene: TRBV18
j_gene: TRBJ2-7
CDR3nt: TGTGCCAGCTCACCACCAGGGGGGTACGAGCAGTACTTC
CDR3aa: CASSPPGGYEQYF

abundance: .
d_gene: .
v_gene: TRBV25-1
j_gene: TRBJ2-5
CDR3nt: TGTGCCAGCAGTGGCCCCCGGACGAGAAACGAAGAGACCCAGTACTTC
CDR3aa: CASSGPRTRNEETQYF

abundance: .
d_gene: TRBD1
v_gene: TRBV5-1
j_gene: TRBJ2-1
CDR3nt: TGCGCCAGCAGCATGGGACAGGACGTATCCGAGCAGTTCTTC
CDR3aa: CASSMGQDVSEQFF

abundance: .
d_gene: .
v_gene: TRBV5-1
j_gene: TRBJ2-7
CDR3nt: TGCGCCAGCAGCTTGGACAGCCCAGGGGCCTACGAGCAGTACTTC
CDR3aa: CASSLDSPGAYEQYF

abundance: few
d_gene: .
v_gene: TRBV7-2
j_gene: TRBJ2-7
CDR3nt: TGTGCCAGCAGCTTTTCCACGGGGAACTACGAGCAGTACTTC
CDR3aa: CASSFSTGNYEQYF

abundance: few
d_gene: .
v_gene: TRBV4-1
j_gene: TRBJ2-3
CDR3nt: TGCGCCAGCAGCCAAGGCAGGGTAGATACGCAGTATTTT
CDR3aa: CASSQGRVDTQYF

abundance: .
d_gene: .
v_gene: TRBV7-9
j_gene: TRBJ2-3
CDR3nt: TGTGCCAGCAGCCCTTTGGCATCCGCGGATACGCAGTATTTT
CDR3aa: CASSPLASADTQYF

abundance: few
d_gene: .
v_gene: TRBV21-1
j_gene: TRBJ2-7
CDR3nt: TGTGCCAGCAGCAAAGCGTTCAGGGGATCCATCTACGAGCAGTACTTC
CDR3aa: CASSKAFRGSIYEQYF

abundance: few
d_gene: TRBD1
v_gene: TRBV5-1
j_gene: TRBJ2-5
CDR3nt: TGCGCCAGCAGCTCTGGGACAGGGAAAGAGACCCAGTACTTC
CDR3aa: CASSSGTGKETQYF

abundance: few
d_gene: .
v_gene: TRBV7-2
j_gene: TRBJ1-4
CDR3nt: TGTGCCAGCAGCTTCCGGAATGAGCTGTTTTTT
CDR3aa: CASSFRNELFF

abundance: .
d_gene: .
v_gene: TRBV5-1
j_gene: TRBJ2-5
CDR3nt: TGCGCCAGCAGCCCGGACGGGGTGGCGGTAGAGACCCAGTACTTC
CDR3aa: CASSPDGVAVETQYF

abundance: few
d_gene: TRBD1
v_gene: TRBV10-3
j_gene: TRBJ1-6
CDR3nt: TGTGCCATCAGCGTAGACAGGGGGGATTCACCCCTCCACTTT
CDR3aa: CAISVDRGDSPLHF

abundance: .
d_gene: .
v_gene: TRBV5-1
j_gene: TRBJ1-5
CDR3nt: TGCGCCAGCAGCAGTTTACCAGGGGATTTGGGTCAGCCCCAGCATTTT
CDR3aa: CASSSLPGDLGQPQHF

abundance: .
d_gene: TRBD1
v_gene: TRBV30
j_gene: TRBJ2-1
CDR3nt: TGTGCCTGGACGCGACAGGGGAACAATGAGCAGTTCTTC
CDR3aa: CAWTRQGNNEQFF

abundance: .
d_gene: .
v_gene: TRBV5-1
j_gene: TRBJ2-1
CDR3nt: TGCGCCAGCAGCCCGGACCGCTCCTACAATGAGCAGTTCTTC
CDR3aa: CASSPDRSYNEQFF